This TCR beta chain was sequenced for a study of blood T cell repertoires in COVID-19. Across the whole study: Spain, Italy and the United States supplied samples that represented acute and convalescent COVID-19.

This CDR3 contains 14 residues. With 8 bases removed from V and 5 bases from J, the gap between germline ends came to 18 bases. CDR1 PRHDT and CDR2 FYEKMQ come from the germline V gene (reference sequence). The table came from immunoSEQ multiplex PCR; TCRdb's copy has only in-frame clones and leaves some out. This repertoire shows fewer than 300,000 clones, 80% to 90% found once; its top ten account for less than 3%. This clone appeared once. The sample consisted of peripheral blood. The receptor's source is a woman aged 45-59 years with acute or convalescent COVID-19. V and J are TRBV13 and TRBJ1-1; weak D call: TRBD1 (6 bases). The CDR3: CASAAGARGTEAFF. In nucleotides, the CDR3 is TGTGCCAGCGCAGCGGGAGCAAGGGGGACTGAAGCTTTCTTT.